This T cell receptor delta chain was sequenced for a study of delta chain sequences of gamma delta T cells (dated by TCRdb to about 2017). The method was 5' RACE. The instrument was an Illumina MiSeq. Via CATT, TCRdb reprocessed the public reads, and rows with identical DNA were then joined. The sample contains hundreds of delta-chain clones, approximately 22% of them found a single time. The ten top clones hold approximately 45% of the sample. This clone was observed a handful of times. The antigen it binds to is not known. Per-nucleotide qualities are absent, and no much larger clonotype sits a single base away. Counted from cysteine to phenylalanine, this CDR3 has 24 amino acids. Only the CDR3 part of the read is kept: 72 bases, read in frame from the first base.

The J gene was reported as TRDJ2; the V gene went uncalled; TRDD3 is the table's D call, not checked against the DNA. Sequencing used either unsorted cells or a sorted T cell fraction (not recorded which). The sequence came from a human donor in good health. The CDR3 reads as follows: CSAMFSWGPTSETGRDALTAQLFF. The DNA is as follows: TGTTCTGCAATGTTTTCTTGGGGGCCTACGTCCGAAACTGGGCGGGATGCTTTGACAGCACAACTCTTCTTT.